These 8 T cell receptor beta chains originate from one sample sequenced in a study of CD8 T cells in Susac syndrome. About 0.5 to 1 ug RNA was reverse transcribed with random hexamers. TCRdb re-called the immunoSEQ multiplex PCR reads through MiXCR, storing one row per CDR3 protein. The table has 200,000 to 250,000 distinct CDR3 sequences, 95% seen once. The source material was CD4+ T cells from PBMCs. Every receptor here comes from a human donor with multiple sclerosis.

For the CDR3, the DNA is TGCAGCGTTAAAGGTTGGACAGGGCACAATGAGCAGTTCTTC. It yields the protein CSVKGWTGHNEQFF. The V gene is TRBV29-1, the J gene TRBJ2-1, with 8 bases fitting TRBD1. After removal of 5 bases from V and 5 bases from J, the junction contained 8 bases not matched to a gene. CDR3 length equals 14 residues. Germline V gives CDR1 SQVTM, CDR2 ANQGSEA.

The rearrangement links TRBV30 to TRBJ1-1, with unresolved D. The CDR3 length is 13 residues. The V gene lost 2 bases and the J gene lost 11 bases, with 18 bases spanning the gap. Germline V gives CDR1 GTSNPN, CDR2 SVGIG (reference sequence). As DNA, the CDR3 is TGTGCCTGGAGTACCCAAGGCCGGGAACGGGCTTTCTTT. Translation: CAWSTQGRERAFF.

The chain joins TRBV19 to TRBJ2-1, with D unclear. V lost 2 bases, J lost 8 bases, and 7 bases lay in between. The CDR3 extends over 12 amino acids. Looked up from germline, CDR1 is LNHDA and CDR2 is SQIVND (reference sequence). This CDR3 reads CASSIMPHEQFF. CDR3 DNA: TGTGCCAGTAGTATAATGCCCCATGAGCAGTTCTTC.

V is TRBV15 and J is TRBJ2-7; tentative D call: TRBD1 (5 bases). V gave up 0 bases and J gave up 6 bases, with 12 bases separating them. The CDR3 has 14 residues. The V gene's germline CDR1 is LNHNV and CDR2 YYDKDF (reference sequence). In DNA, the CDR3 is TGTGCCACCAGCAGAGATGGCAGGGATAGCGAGCAGTACTTC. Translation gives CATSRDGRDSEQYF.

The chain uses TRBV4-1 and TRBJ2-3; D ambiguous. This CDR3 has 15 amino acids. Trimming took 0 bases from V and 2 from J, leaving 9 bases between them. Per the germline V gene, CDR1 is MGHRA and CDR2 is YSYEKL. The CDR3 loop reads CASSQDFGFTDTQYF. The CDR3 coding sequence is TGCGCCAGCAGCCAAGATTTTGGGTTCACAGATACGCAGTATTTT.

The CDR3 DNA reads as TGTGCCAGCAGCCAAGATAGGGAGGGATCCTACACCTTC. Its protein is CASSQDREGSYTF. This sequence joins TRBV4-2 and TRBJ1-2; D remains ambiguous. V lost 0 bases, J lost 10 bases, and 12 bases lay in between. The CDR3 loop spans 13 amino acids. Germline CDR1 is LGHNA and CDR2 is YNFKEQ.

The chain joins TRBV5-4 to TRBJ2-1, with 7 bases lining up with TRBD1. The trim removed 5 bases at V and 4 bases at J, leaving 9 bases unmatched. The CDR3 is made up of 15 amino acids. Germline CDR1 SGHNT, CDR2 YYREEE (reference sequence). The CDR3 protein is CASSSDRPLYNEQFF. The CDR3 nucleotides read TGTGCCAGCAGTTCGGACAGGCCGCTATACAATGAGCAGTTCTTC.

CDR3 coding DNA: TGTGCCAGCAGCGTAGGGGCAGGGAACAATCAGCCCCAGCATTTT. Its protein is CASSVGAGNNQPQHF. V gene TRBV9 combines with J gene TRBJ1-5; possible D gene TRBD1, 5 bases. CDR3 length: 15 residues. Trimming shortened V by 0 bases and J by 3 bases, and 10 bases separated the two germline ends. Germline V gives CDR1 SGDLS, CDR2 YYNGEE.